This TCR beta chain emerged from a study of radiotherapy plus CTLA-4 blockade in lung cancer. On the study more broadly: Among patients, approximately 19% showed objective responses, and approximately 30% had disease control. Study observations and caveats: After treatment with radiotherapy plus ipilimumab, TCR clones that came from the tumor expanded in blood.

Germline values: CDR1 MGHRA, CDR2 YSYEKL. V dropped 3 bases and J dropped 4 bases, with 18 bases sitting between them. The CDR3 spans 17 residues. Profiled with immunoSEQ multiplex PCR; TCRdb holds only in-frame clones, not every one. The table includes about 67,000 clones, 70% to 80% detected once. As regards this clone: Its matching antigen is unknown.

Focal radiation plus CTLA-4 blockade with ipilimumab was administered to patients who had chemo-refractory metastatic non-small-cell lung cancer. The sequences come from peripheral blood, collected from a patient treated with radiotherapy plus ipilimumab. The sequence was obtained from a human donor with non-small cell lung cancer whose response to radiotherapy plus ipilimumab could not be evaluated. Some clones in this sample may be carry-over from other donors' samples. The chain has TRBV4-1 and TRBJ2-2, with TRBD2 as a possible D gene (6 bases). This CDR3 is CASSHLTAGLFTGELFF. CDR3 coding DNA: TGCGCCAGCAGCCACCTGACAGCGGGCTTGTTCACCGGGGAGCTGTTTTTT.